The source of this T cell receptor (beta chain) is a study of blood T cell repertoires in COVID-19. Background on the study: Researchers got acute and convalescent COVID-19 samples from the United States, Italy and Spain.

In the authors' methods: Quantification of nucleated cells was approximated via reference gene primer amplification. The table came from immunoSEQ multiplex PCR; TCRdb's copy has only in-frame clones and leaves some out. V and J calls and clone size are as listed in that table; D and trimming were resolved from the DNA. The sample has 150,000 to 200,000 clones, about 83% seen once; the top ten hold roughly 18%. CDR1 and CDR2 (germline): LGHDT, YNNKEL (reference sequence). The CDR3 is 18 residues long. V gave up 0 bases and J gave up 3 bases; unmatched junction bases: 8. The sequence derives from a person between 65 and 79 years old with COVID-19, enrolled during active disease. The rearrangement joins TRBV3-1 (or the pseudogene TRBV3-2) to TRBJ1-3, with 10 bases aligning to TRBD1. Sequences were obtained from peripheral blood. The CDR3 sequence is CASSQEWAWTGGGNTIYF. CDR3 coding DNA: TGTGCCAGCAGCCAAGAATGGGCTTGGACAGGGGGTGGAAACACCATATATTTT.